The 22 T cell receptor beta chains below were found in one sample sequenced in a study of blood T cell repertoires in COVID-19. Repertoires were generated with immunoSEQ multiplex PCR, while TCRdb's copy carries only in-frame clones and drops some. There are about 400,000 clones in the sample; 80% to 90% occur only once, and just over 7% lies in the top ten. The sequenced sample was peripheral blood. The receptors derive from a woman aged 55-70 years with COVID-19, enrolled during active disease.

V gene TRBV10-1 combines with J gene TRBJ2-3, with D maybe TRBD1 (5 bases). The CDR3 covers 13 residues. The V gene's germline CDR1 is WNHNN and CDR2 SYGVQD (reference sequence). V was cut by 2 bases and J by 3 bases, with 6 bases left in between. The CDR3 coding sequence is TGCGCCAGCAGTGAGCGACAGACAGATACGCAGTATTTT. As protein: CASSERQTDTQYF.

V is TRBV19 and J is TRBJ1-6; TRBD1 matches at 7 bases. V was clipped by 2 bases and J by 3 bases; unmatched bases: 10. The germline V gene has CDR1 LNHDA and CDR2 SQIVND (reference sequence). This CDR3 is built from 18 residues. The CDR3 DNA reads TGTGCCAGTAGTATAAAGTTGGTAGGGGGCCTCTATAATTCACCCCTCCACTTT. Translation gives CASSIKLVGGLYNSPLHF.

This CDR3 reads CASSSGTGSYNEQFF. CDR3 sequence (DNA): TGTGCCAGCAGCTCCGGGACAGGCTCCTACAATGAGCAGTTCTTC. The rearrangement uses TRBV7-2 and TRBJ2-1; 8 bases map to TRBD1. CDR1 SGHTA and CDR2 FQGNSA come from the germline V gene. Germline trimming cut 4 bases from V and 0 bases from J; bases unmatched to any gene: 2. The CDR3 totals 15 residues.

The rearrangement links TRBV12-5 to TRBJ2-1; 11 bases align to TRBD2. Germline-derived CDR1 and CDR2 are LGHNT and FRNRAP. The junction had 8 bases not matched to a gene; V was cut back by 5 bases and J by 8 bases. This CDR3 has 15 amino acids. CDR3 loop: CASGALSGGVDEQFF. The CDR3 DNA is TGTGCTAGTGGTGCCCTTAGCGGGGGGGTCGATGAGCAGTTCTTC.

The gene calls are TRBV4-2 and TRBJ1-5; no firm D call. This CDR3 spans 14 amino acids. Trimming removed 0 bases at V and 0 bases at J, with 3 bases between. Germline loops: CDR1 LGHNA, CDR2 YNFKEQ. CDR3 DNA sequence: TGTGCCAGCAGCCAAGAGAGTAGCAATCAGCCCCAGCATTTT. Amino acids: CASSQESSNQPQHF.

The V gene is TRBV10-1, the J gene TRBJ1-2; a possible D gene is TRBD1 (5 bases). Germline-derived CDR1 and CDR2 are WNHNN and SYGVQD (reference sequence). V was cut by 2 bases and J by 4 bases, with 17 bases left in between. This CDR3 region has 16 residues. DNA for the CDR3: TGCGCCAGCAGTGAGATCCCCCCAGGGTTGGGCTATGGCTACACCTTC. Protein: CASSEIPPGLGYGYTF.

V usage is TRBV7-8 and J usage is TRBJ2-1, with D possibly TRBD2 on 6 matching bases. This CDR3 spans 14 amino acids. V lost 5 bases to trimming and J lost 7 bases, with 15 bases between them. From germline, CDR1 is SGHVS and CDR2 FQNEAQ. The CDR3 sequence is CASSPWRVWNEQFF. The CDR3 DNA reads TGTGCCAGCAGCCCCTGGAGGGTATGGAATGAGCAGTTCTTC.

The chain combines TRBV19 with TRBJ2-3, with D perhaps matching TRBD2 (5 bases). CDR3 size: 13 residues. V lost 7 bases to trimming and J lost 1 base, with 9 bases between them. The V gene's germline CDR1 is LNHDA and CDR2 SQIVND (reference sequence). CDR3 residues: CASKSGGTDTQYF. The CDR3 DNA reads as TGTGCCAGTAAATCCGGGGGCACAGATACGCAGTATTTT.

The CDR3 coding sequence is TGTGCCAGCAGTTTTCTGCAGGGCCCCTCACCCCTCCACTTT. The encoded protein is CASSFLQGPSPLHF. V is TRBV27 and J is TRBJ1-6; D might be TRBD1 (5 bases). The CDR3 consists of 14 residues. V was cut by 3 bases and J by 10 bases, with 13 bases left in between. Germline V gene lookup returns CDR1 MNHEY and CDR2 SMNVEV (reference sequence).

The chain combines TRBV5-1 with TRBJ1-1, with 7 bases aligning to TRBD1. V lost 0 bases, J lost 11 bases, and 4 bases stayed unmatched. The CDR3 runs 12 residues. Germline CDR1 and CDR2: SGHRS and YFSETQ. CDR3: CASSLGQGDAFF. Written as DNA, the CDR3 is TGCGCCAGCAGCTTGGGGCAGGGGGACGCTTTCTTT.

CDR3 bases: TGTGCCAGCAGCCAGTATCACTATGGCTACACCTTC. Translating gives CASSQYHYGYTF. The gene calls are TRBV14 and TRBJ1-2; D is unclear. Germline V CDR1 and CDR2: SGHDN, FVKESK. The CDR3 covers 12 residues. The V end lost 3 bases, the J end lost 3 bases, and 5 bases lay between the germline ends. The full variable domain, its missing parts supplied by reference TRBV14 and TRBJ1-2, is EAGVTQFPSHSVIEKGQTVTLRCDPISGHDNLYWYRRVMGKEIKFLLHFVKESKQDESGMPNNRFLAERTGGTYSTLKVQPAELEDSGVYFCASSQYHYGYTFGSGTRLTVV.

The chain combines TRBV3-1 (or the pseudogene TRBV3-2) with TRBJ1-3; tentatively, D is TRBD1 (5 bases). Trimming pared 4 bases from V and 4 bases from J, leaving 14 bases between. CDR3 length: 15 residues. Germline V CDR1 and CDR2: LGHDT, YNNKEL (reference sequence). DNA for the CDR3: TGTGCCAGCAGCCCTCGCGGGGCTCAAGGAAACACCATATATTTT. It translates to CASSPRGAQGNTIYF.

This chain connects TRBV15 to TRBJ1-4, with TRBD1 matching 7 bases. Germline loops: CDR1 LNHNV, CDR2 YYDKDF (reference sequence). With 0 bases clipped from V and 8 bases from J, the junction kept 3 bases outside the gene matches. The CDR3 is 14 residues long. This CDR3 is CATSRDQGGEKLFF. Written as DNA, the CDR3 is TGTGCCACCAGCAGAGATCAGGGGGGCGAAAAACTGTTTTTT.

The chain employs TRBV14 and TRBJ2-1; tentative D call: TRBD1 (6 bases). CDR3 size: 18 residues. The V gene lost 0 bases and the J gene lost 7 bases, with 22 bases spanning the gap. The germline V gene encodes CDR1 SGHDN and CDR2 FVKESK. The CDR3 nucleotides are TGTGCCAGCAGCCAAGAGGACAGCGTTAATTGGGGGCAAAATGAGCAGTTCTTC. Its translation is CASSQEDSVNWGQNEQFF.

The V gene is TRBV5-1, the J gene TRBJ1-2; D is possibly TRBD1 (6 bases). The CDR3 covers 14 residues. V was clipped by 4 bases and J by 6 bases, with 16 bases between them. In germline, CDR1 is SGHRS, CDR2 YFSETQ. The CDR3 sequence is CASSELGGADGYTF. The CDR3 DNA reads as TGCGCCAGCAGCGAGCTTGGGGGCGCGGATGGCTACACCTTC.

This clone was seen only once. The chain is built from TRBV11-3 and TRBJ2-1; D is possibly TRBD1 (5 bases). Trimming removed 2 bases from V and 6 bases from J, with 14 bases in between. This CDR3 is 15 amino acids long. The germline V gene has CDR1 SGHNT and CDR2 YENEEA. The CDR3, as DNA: TGTGCCAGCAGCTTAAGGGGCCCCGACAGCAATGAGCAGTTCTTC. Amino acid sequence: CASSLRGPDSNEQFF.

The CDR3 DNA is TGTGCCAGCAGTGCCCAGGGGCGATCGCAGTACTTC. As protein: CASSAQGRSQYF. The chain joins TRBV12-3 or TRBV12-4 to TRBJ2-5, with a tentative D call TRBD1 (6 bases). CDR3 length equals 12 residues. Trimming pared 5 bases from V and 11 bases from J, leaving 15 bases between.

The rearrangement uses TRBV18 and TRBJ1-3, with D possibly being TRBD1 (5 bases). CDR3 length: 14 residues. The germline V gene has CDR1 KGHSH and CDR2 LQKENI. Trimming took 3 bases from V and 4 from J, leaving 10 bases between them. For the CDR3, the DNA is TGTGCCAGCTCACCGTCGGGGGGAGGAAACACCATATATTTT. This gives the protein CASSPSGGGNTIYF.

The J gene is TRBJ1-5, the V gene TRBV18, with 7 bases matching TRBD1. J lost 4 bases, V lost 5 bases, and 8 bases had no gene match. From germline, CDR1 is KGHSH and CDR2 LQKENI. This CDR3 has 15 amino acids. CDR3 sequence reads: CASSGEQGINQPQHF. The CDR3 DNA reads TGTGCCAGCTCAGGGGAACAGGGGATTAATCAGCCCCAGCATTTT.

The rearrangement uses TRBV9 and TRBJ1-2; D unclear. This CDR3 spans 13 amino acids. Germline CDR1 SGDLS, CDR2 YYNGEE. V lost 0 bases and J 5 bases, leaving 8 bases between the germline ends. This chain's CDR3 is CASSVVENYGYTF. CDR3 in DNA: TGTGCCAGCAGCGTAGTGGAGAATTATGGCTACACCTTC.

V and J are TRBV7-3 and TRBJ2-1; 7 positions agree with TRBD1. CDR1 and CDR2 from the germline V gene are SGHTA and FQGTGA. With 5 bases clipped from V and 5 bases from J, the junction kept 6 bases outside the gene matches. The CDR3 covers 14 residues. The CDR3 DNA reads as TGTGCCAGCAGCGGGGACAGCCCGAACAATGAGCAGTTCTTC. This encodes CASSGDSPNNEQFF. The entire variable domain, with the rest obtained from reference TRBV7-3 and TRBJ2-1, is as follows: GAGVSQTPSNKVTEKGKYVELRCDPISGHTALYWYRQSLGQGPEFLIYFQGTGAADDSGLPNDRFFAVRPEGSVSTLKIQRTERGDSAVYLCASSGDSPNNEQFFGPGTRLTVL.

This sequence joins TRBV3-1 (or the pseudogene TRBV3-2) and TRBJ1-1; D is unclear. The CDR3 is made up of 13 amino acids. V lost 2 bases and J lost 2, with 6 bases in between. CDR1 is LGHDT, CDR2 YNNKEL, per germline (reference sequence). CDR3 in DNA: TGTGCCAGCAGCCAAAGCCCCAACACTGAAGCTTTCTTT. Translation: CASSQSPNTEAFF.